Listed below are T cell receptor beta chains from one sample, sequenced in a study of T-cell memory formation after mild COVID-19. Using its own MiXCR run on the 5' RACE reads, TCRdb lists one record per CDR3 protein. The sample has around 440,000 distinct CDR3 sequences; roughly 18% are singletons. Sample: PBMCs or a T cell subset sorted from them (not recorded which). The receptors originated from an adult woman who had mild COVID-19 (a few samples of this study predate the infection). Cell type and time point are not known. The CDR3 runs from the conserved cysteine through the conserved F or W. Fields, in order: D gene, clone size, J gene, V gene, CDR3 protein, CDR3 DNA. A D gene is named only where the DNA matches it firmly. Only part of the rows carry a size: once, few, many, or a class if the clone is expanded.

d_gene: TRBD2
abundance: few
j_gene: TRBJ2-5
v_gene: TRBV5-4
CDR3aa: CASSSDGLAGWETQYF
CDR3nt: TGTGCCAGCAGCTCCGACGGACTAGCGGGGTGGGAGACCCAGTACTTC

d_gene: .
abundance: .
j_gene: TRBJ1-5
v_gene: TRBV12-3/TRBV12-4
CDR3aa: CASTLGGTSNQPQHF
CDR3nt: TGTGCCAGCACCTTGGGAGGGACTAGCAATCAGCCCCAGCATTTT

d_gene: .
abundance: .
j_gene: TRBJ2-4
v_gene: TRBV7-9
CDR3aa: CASSAGLAKNIQYF
CDR3nt: TGTGCCAGCAGCGCGGGACTAGCCAAAAACATTCAGTACTTC

d_gene: TRBD1
abundance: few
j_gene: TRBJ2-4
v_gene: TRBV28
CDR3aa: CASIYRGAKNIQYF
CDR3nt: TGTGCCAGCATCTACAGGGGAGCCAAAAACATTCAGTACTTC

d_gene: .
abundance: .
j_gene: TRBJ2-5
v_gene: TRBV4-1
CDR3aa: CASSQDEATSEYKTQYF
CDR3nt: TGCGCCAGCAGCCAAGACGAGGCGACTTCGGAGTACAAGACCCAGTACTTC

d_gene: .
abundance: many
j_gene: TRBJ2-7
v_gene: TRBV12-3/TRBV12-4
CDR3aa: CASSLGVQEQYF
CDR3nt: TGTGCCAGCAGTTTAGGGGTTCAGGAGCAGTACTTC

d_gene: .
abundance: few
j_gene: TRBJ2-7
v_gene: TRBV18
CDR3aa: CASSPGQVGGYEQYF
CDR3nt: TGTGCCAGCTCACCAGGACAGGTGGGAGGCTACGAGCAGTACTTC

d_gene: TRBD1
abundance: .
j_gene: TRBJ1-4
v_gene: TRBV12-3/TRBV12-4
CDR3aa: CASRKDRGGEKLFF
CDR3nt: TGTGCCAGCAGGAAAGACAGGGGTGGTGAAAAACTGTTTTTT

d_gene: .
abundance: few
j_gene: TRBJ2-1
v_gene: TRBV5-1
CDR3aa: CASSLDPGNNEQFF
CDR3nt: TGCGCCAGCAGCTTGGATCCCGGAAACAATGAGCAGTTCTTC

d_gene: TRBD2
abundance: few
j_gene: TRBJ2-3
v_gene: TRBV7-6
CDR3aa: CASSGTSGRASTDTQYF
CDR3nt: TGTGCCAGCAGCGGGACTAGCGGGAGGGCCAGCACAGATACGCAGTATTTT

d_gene: .
abundance: .
j_gene: TRBJ1-6
v_gene: TRBV5-1
CDR3aa: CASSLSPQAYNSPLHF
CDR3nt: TGCGCCAGCAGCTTGAGTCCACAGGCATATAATTCACCCCTCCACTTT

d_gene: .
abundance: .
j_gene: TRBJ2-3
v_gene: TRBV6-6
CDR3aa: CASRGRTEPLADTQYF
CDR3nt: TGTGCCAGCAGGGGAAGGACAGAACCTCTAGCAGATACGCAGTATTTT

d_gene: TRBD2
abundance: few
j_gene: TRBJ2-1
v_gene: TRBV7-9
CDR3aa: CVSSLLAGGDNEQFF
CDR3nt: TGTGTCAGCAGCTTACTAGCGGGAGGAGACAATGAGCAGTTCTTC

d_gene: .
abundance: .
j_gene: TRBJ2-7
v_gene: TRBV7-2
CDR3aa: CASSRDPGVYEQYF
CDR3nt: TGTGCCAGCAGCCGAGACCCCGGGGTTTACGAGCAGTACTTC

d_gene: .
abundance: .
j_gene: TRBJ1-5
v_gene: TRBV18
CDR3aa: CASTRGGLPQHF
CDR3nt: TGTGCCAGCACTAGGGGTGGACTGCCCCAGCATTTT

d_gene: .
abundance: .
j_gene: TRBJ1-1
v_gene: TRBV12-3/TRBV12-4
CDR3aa: CASSFWAGEAFF
CDR3nt: TGTGCCAGCAGTTTCTGGGCAGGGGAAGCTTTCTTT

d_gene: .
abundance: few
j_gene: TRBJ1-1
v_gene: TRBV11-3
CDR3aa: CASSPGRMNTEAFF
CDR3nt: TGTGCCAGCAGCCCAGGACGGATGAACACTGAAGCTTTCTTT

d_gene: TRBD2
abundance: many
j_gene: TRBJ2-1
v_gene: TRBV3-1
CDR3aa: CASSLTSGGSSYNEQFF
CDR3nt: TGTGCCAGCAGCCTGACTAGCGGGGGGAGCTCCTACAATGAGCAGTTCTTC

d_gene: .
abundance: .
j_gene: TRBJ2-7
v_gene: TRBV5-1
CDR3aa: CASSLLAPLTASSGEQYF
CDR3nt: TGCGCCAGCAGCTTACTGGCCCCCCTGACAGCGAGTAGTGGTGAGCAGTACTTC

d_gene: .
abundance: few
j_gene: TRBJ2-3
v_gene: TRBV6-2/TRBV6-3
CDR3aa: CASRRQPSTDTQYF
CDR3nt: TGTGCCAGCAGGCGGCAACCTAGCACAGATACGCAGTATTTT

d_gene: .
abundance: few
j_gene: TRBJ2-5
v_gene: TRBV14
CDR3aa: CASSQDEGQETQYF
CDR3nt: TGTGCCAGCAGCCAAGATGAAGGCCAAGAGACCCAGTACTTC

d_gene: .
abundance: few
j_gene: TRBJ2-3
v_gene: TRBV27
CDR3aa: CASSLYMGGSTDTQYF
CDR3nt: TGTGCCAGCAGTTTATATATGGGGGGCAGCACAGATACGCAGTATTTT

d_gene: .
abundance: .
j_gene: TRBJ2-4
v_gene: TRBV7-2
CDR3aa: CASSLGGTGSGKNIQYF
CDR3nt: TGTGCCAGCAGCTTAGGAGGAACAGGGTCGGGCAAAAACATTCAGTACTTC

d_gene: .
abundance: .
j_gene: TRBJ2-6
v_gene: TRBV12-3/TRBV12-4
CDR3aa: CASSPADYRSGANVLTF
CDR3nt: TGTGCCAGCAGTCCGGCCGATTACAGGTCTGGGGCCAACGTCCTGACTTTC

d_gene: TRBD1
abundance: .
j_gene: TRBJ2-7
v_gene: TRBV5-4
CDR3aa: CASSGGTGPYEQYF
CDR3nt: TGTGCCAGCAGCGGCGGGACAGGACCCTACGAGCAGTACTTC

d_gene: .
abundance: .
j_gene: TRBJ1-2
v_gene: TRBV5-4
CDR3aa: CASSLRGEHGYTF
CDR3nt: TGTGCCAGCAGCTTGCGAGGGGAGCATGGCTACACCTTC

d_gene: .
abundance: few
j_gene: TRBJ1-1
v_gene: TRBV5-1
CDR3aa: CASSLFGQEAFF
CDR3nt: TGCGCCAGCAGCTTGTTCGGACAGGAAGCTTTCTTT

d_gene: .
abundance: few
j_gene: TRBJ1-3
v_gene: TRBV5-6
CDR3aa: CASSRDFSGNTIYF
CDR3nt: TGTGCCAGCAGTCGGGACTTCTCTGGAAACACCATATATTTT

d_gene: .
abundance: few
j_gene: TRBJ1-5
v_gene: TRBV20-1
CDR3aa: CSASDSNQPQHF
CDR3nt: TGCAGTGCTAGCGACAGCAATCAGCCCCAGCATTTT

d_gene: .
abundance: few
j_gene: TRBJ1-2
v_gene: TRBV4-3
CDR3aa: CASSQDRSGDYGYTF
CDR3nt: TGCGCCAGCAGCCAAGATCGCAGCGGGGACTATGGCTACACCTTC

d_gene: TRBD2
abundance: few
j_gene: TRBJ2-1
v_gene: TRBV10-3
CDR3aa: CAISGSSGISYNEQFF
CDR3nt: TGTGCCATCAGTGGCTCTAGCGGGATCTCCTACAATGAGCAGTTCTTC

d_gene: .
abundance: few
j_gene: TRBJ2-7
v_gene: TRBV20-1
CDR3aa: CSAHLPNAANYEQYF
CDR3nt: TGCAGTGCTCACCTCCCAAACGCCGCGAACTACGAGCAGTACTTC

d_gene: .
abundance: .
j_gene: TRBJ1-1
v_gene: TRBV29-1
CDR3aa: CSTVGLGQVGEAFF
CDR3nt: TGCAGCACGGTAGGGTTGGGGCAAGTCGGCGAAGCTTTCTTT

d_gene: .
abundance: few
j_gene: TRBJ2-7
v_gene: TRBV11-2
CDR3aa: CASSLTRASASYEQYF
CDR3nt: TGTGCCAGCAGCTTAACCCGGGCTAGCGCATCCTACGAGCAGTACTTC

d_gene: TRBD2
abundance: many
j_gene: TRBJ2-7
v_gene: TRBV27
CDR3aa: CASSISGSQNEQYF
CDR3nt: TGTGCCAGCAGTATTAGCGGGAGTCAGAACGAGCAGTACTTC

d_gene: .
abundance: .
j_gene: TRBJ1-2
v_gene: TRBV24-1
CDR3aa: CATSDISKRDGYTF
CDR3nt: TGTGCCACCAGTGACATCTCAAAAAGGGATGGCTACACCTTC

d_gene: .
abundance: .
j_gene: TRBJ1-2
v_gene: TRBV19
CDR3aa: CASGFRESANYGYTF
CDR3nt: TGTGCCAGTGGATTTCGGGAGTCAGCTAACTATGGCTACACCTTC

d_gene: .
abundance: once
j_gene: TRBJ2-7
v_gene: TRBV20-1
CDR3aa: CSAPLHDEQYF
CDR3nt: TGCAGTGCCCCCCTACATGACGAGCAGTACTTC

d_gene: .
abundance: .
j_gene: TRBJ1-1
v_gene: TRBV6-6
CDR3aa: CASGGGHTEAFF
CDR3nt: TGTGCCAGCGGTGGGGGGCATACTGAAGCTTTCTTT

d_gene: .
abundance: few
j_gene: TRBJ1-2
v_gene: TRBV21-1
CDR3aa: CASSHSDRGLIWDGYTF
CDR3nt: TGTGCCAGCAGCCACTCCGATCGGGGATTGATTTGGGATGGCTACACCTTC

d_gene: .
abundance: .
j_gene: TRBJ1-5
v_gene: TRBV2
CDR3aa: CASSRVIGDQPQHF
CDR3nt: TGTGCCAGCAGTAGAGTCATCGGGGATCAGCCCCAGCATTTT

d_gene: .
abundance: .
j_gene: TRBJ1-5
v_gene: TRBV2
CDR3aa: CASSDSGMQNQPQHF
CDR3nt: TGTGCCAGCAGTGATTCAGGGATGCAGAATCAGCCCCAGCATTTT

d_gene: .
abundance: .
j_gene: TRBJ2-5
v_gene: TRBV5-6
CDR3aa: CASSLMNQGQYF
CDR3nt: TGTGCCAGCAGCTTGATGAATCAGGGCCAGTACTTC

d_gene: TRBD2
abundance: few
j_gene: TRBJ2-3
v_gene: TRBV3-1
CDR3aa: CASSQGLAGASGGTDTQYF
CDR3nt: TGTGCCAGCAGCCAAGGACTAGCGGGGGCCTCGGGGGGCACAGATACGCAGTATTTT

d_gene: .
abundance: .
j_gene: TRBJ2-3
v_gene: TRBV5-6
CDR3aa: CASSLAGGGSDTQYF
CDR3nt: TGTGCCAGCAGCTTGGCCGGAGGGGGATCAGATACGCAGTATTTT

d_gene: .
abundance: .
j_gene: TRBJ2-7
v_gene: TRBV24-1
CDR3aa: CATSDAGLTNEQYF
CDR3nt: TGTGCCACCAGTGACGCAGGGTTGACGAACGAGCAGTACTTC